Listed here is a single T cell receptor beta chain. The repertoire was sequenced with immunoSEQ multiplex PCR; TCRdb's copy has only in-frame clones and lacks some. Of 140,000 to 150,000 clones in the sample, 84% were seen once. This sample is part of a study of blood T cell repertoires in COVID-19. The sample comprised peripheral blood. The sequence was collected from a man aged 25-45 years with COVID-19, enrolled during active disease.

The CDR3 loop is CASSPHPTGVDGYTF. CDR3 DNA sequence: TGTGCCAGCAGCCCGCACCCGACAGGGGTCGATGGCTACACCTTC. This chain links TRBV21-1 with TRBJ1-2; the DNA was not used to check the table's D call, TRBD1. TRBV21-1 is a recognized pseudogene. CDR3 size: 15 residues.